Sequencing of this TCR beta chain was carried out in a study of blood T cell repertoires in COVID-19. Whole-study context: Sites in the United States, Italy and Spain provided acute and convalescent COVID-19 samples.

One Seattle source followed patients from active infection through their disease course. This clone was picked up one time. The germline gives CDR1 SEHNR, CDR2 FQNEAQ (reference sequence). The V and J ends lost 3 bases and 4 bases, in that order; junction bases with no gene match: 5. There are 15 residues in the CDR3. In the original workflow: Amplifying reference gene primers gave estimates of nucleated cell counts. The table came from immunoSEQ multiplex PCR; TCRdb's copy has only in-frame clones and leaves some out. V and J calls and clone size are those listed in that table; D and trimming were worked out from the DNA. Of about 270,000 clones in the sample, approximately 85% were seen once.

The sequence was obtained from a woman of 80 years or more with COVID-19, enrolled during active disease. The chain carries TRBV7-9 and TRBJ2-1; TRBD1 matches 8 bases. The sequencing input was peripheral blood. DNA for the CDR3: TGTGCCAGCAGCTTTACAGGGGGTAAATACAATGAGCAGTTCTTC. This codes for CASSFTGGKYNEQFF.